Below, 21 T cell receptor beta chains from the same sample are listed, as sequenced in a study of molecular identifiers for immune sequencing clone quantification. TCRdb independently ran MiXCR on the PCR reads; one entry per CDR3 protein. The sample has about 640,000 distinct CDR3 sequences; 15% to 20% are singletons. The sequenced sample was naive CD8+ T cells from blood, with Jurkat cell RNA spiked in. As for subset: FACS-sorted CD8+CD4-CCR7+CD45RA+ naive T cells. Receptors were obtained from a human donor in good health. Some libraries in this study had Jurkat cell RNA spiked in.

At least ten counts were recorded for this clonotype. The J gene is TRBJ2-3, the V gene TRBV4-3; 12 nucleotides agree with TRBD2. The CDR3 contains 18 residues. V gave up 1 base and J gave up 4 bases; unmatched junction bases: 9. Germline V gene lookup returns CDR1 LGHNA and CDR2 YSLEER. The CDR3 protein is CASSQALAGGPIADTQYF. The CDR3, as DNA: TGCGCCAGCAGCCAAGCGCTAGCGGGAGGGCCTATAGCAGATACGCAGTATTTT.

This clonotype was recorded many times. This chain uses TRBV9 with TRBJ2-2; TRBD1 is a possible D gene (6 bases). Germline V gives CDR1 SGDLS, CDR2 YYNGEE. V lost 3 bases to trimming and J lost 1 base, with 7 bases between them. The CDR3 consists of 14 residues. CDR3 sequence reads: CASSETGNTGELFF. CDR3 coding DNA: TGTGCCAGCAGCGAGACAGGGAACACCGGGGAGCTGTTTTTT.

This clonotype was counted between two and nine times. This rearrangement joins TRBV10-1 to TRBJ2-3, with TRBD2 matching 10 bases. CDR1 is WNHNN, CDR2 SYGVQD, per germline (reference sequence). This CDR3 region has 15 residues. Unmatched junction bases numbered 3, after V lost 2 bases and J lost 4 bases. The CDR3 bases are TGCGCCAGCAGTGAGCTGAGCGGGGGGGCAGATACGCAGTATTTT. Translating it yields CASSELSGGADTQYF.

This clonotype was recorded many times. The V call is TRBV4-3, the J call TRBJ2-7, with D uncertain. Germline CDR1 is LGHNA and CDR2 is YSLEER. V was shortened by 0 bases and J by 3 bases, with 15 bases between the two germline ends. The CDR3 is 16 residues long. The CDR3 reads CASSQDLEQGYYEQYF. CDR3 nucleotides: TGCGCCAGCAGCCAAGATCTGGAGCAAGGGTACTACGAGCAGTACTTC.

This clonotype was found many times. This chain links TRBV5-1 with TRBJ2-1; D is unresolved. CDR1 and CDR2 from the germline V gene are SGHRS and YFSETQ. V lost 3 bases and J lost 0, with 7 bases in between. The CDR3 runs to 14 residues. The CDR3 nucleotides read TGCGCCAGCAGCTCCGGGCCCTCCTACAATGAGCAGTTCTTC. As protein: CASSSGPSYNEQFF.

In this sample, this clonotype turned up many times. This chain connects TRBV3-1 to TRBJ2-5; the match to TRBD2 covers 11 bases. The CDR3 sequence is 15 residues long. The V gene's germline CDR1 is LGHDT and CDR2 YNNKEL (reference sequence). V dropped 2 bases and J dropped 1; count of bases not matched to a gene: 0. The CDR3: CASSQLAGGQETQYF. DNA for the CDR3: TGTGCCAGCAGCCAACTAGCGGGGGGCCAAGAGACCCAGTACTTC.

About this clonotype: Given a much more abundant clone one base away, this may be a read error. In this CDR3 the conserved last residue, phenylalanine or tryptophan, is missing, so a read error is likely. The chain combines TRBV2 with TRBJ2-7; D not certain. Germline V gene lookup returns CDR1 SNHLY and CDR2 FYNNEI. Trimming shortened V by 8 bases and J by 2 bases, and 16 bases separated the two germline ends. The CDR3 extends over 14 amino acids. The CDR3 sequence: CASHSPGDTYEQYL. CDR3 DNA sequence: TGTGCCAGCCATTCACCCGGAGACACCTACGAGCAGTACTTA.

This clonotype was seen ten or more times. The chain carries TRBV13 and TRBJ2-3, with D possibly TRBD1 on 5 matching bases. CDR3 size: 15 residues. Trimming pared 1 base from V and 4 bases from J, leaving 12 bases between. The germline CDR1 and CDR2 sequences are PRHDT and FYEKMQ (reference sequence). The CDR3 sequence: CASSLESRVADTQYF. For the CDR3, the DNA is TGTGCCAGCAGCTTAGAATCCAGGGTGGCAGATACGCAGTATTTT.

V and J are TRBV7-9 and TRBJ2-1; TRBD1 might be the D (6 bases). With 6 bases removed from V and 9 bases from J, the gap between germline ends came to 12 bases. Germline assignment: CDR1 SEHNR and CDR2 FQNEAQ (reference sequence). There are 12 residues in the CDR3. CDR3 nucleotides: TGTGCCAGCAGTCAGGGGTTTGGTGAGCAGTTCTTC. This translates into CASSQGFGEQFF.

The table lists this clonotype with many counts. V is TRBV10-3 and J is TRBJ2-7; D perhaps matches TRBD2 (6 bases). This CDR3 region has 12 residues. Trimming removed 0 bases from V and 6 bases from J, with 6 bases in between. CDR1 and CDR2 from the germline V gene are ENHRY and SYGVKD. The CDR3, as DNA: TGTGCCATCAGTGAGTCGGGGGGCGAGCAGTACTTC. It translates to CAISESGGEQYF.

This clonotype has at least ten counts. This chain links TRBV7-9 with TRBJ1-1; 8 positions agree with TRBD1. J was trimmed by 1 base and V by 4 bases; bases with no gene match: 5. The germline V gene encodes CDR1 SEHNR and CDR2 FQNEAQ (reference sequence). The CDR3 contains 15 residues. CDR3 DNA sequence: TGTGCCAGCAGCTCTGGACAGGGCGCGAACACTGAAGCTTTCTTT. As protein: CASSSGQGANTEAFF.

This clonotype occurred many times. This chain joins TRBV7-2 and TRBJ1-1, with no clear D. CDR3 length equals 16 residues. Trimming left V 4 bases short and J 1 base short, with 16 bases between. Germline CDR1 reads SGHTA; CDR2 reads FQGNSA. The CDR3 DNA reads TGTGCCAGCAGCTCTATACTAGACTGGGGGAACACTGAAGCTTTCTTT. It specifies CASSSILDWGNTEAFF.

This clonotype was seen at least ten times. The chain carries TRBV12-3 or TRBV12-4 and TRBJ1-4; 7 positions match TRBD1. Trimming at V came to 5 bases and at J to 0 bases, leaving 3 bases not matched to a gene. CDR3 length: 15 amino acids. CDR3 sequence: CASSEGQTTNEKLFF. For the CDR3, the DNA is TGTGCCAGCAGTGAGGGACAGACAACTAATGAAAAACTGTTTTTT.

This clonotype was observed a few times. The chain employs TRBV13 and TRBJ2-3, with 8 bases aligning to TRBD2. Trimming at V came to 5 bases and at J to 4 bases, leaving 8 bases not matched to a gene. Germline CDR1 PRHDT, CDR2 FYEKMQ (reference sequence). The CDR3 length is 15 residues. The CDR3 here is CASSVSGKASDTQYF. The CDR3 bases are TGTGCCAGCAGCGTTAGCGGGAAGGCCTCAGATACGCAGTATTTT.

This clonotype was seen only a few times. The genes are TRBV12-3 or TRBV12-4 and TRBJ2-1; D call uncertain. This CDR3 comprises 12 residues. V was clipped by 4 bases and J by 7 bases, with 8 bases between them. The CDR3 DNA reads TGTGCCAGCAGTTCTATTTTGAATGAGCAGTTCTTC. It specifies CASSSILNEQFF.

This clonotype occurred a few times. The V call is TRBV6-5, the J call TRBJ1-2; D not resolved. This CDR3 comprises 17 residues. From germline, CDR1 is MNHEY and CDR2 SVGAGI. V was trimmed by 6 bases and J by 0 bases, leaving 20 bases between them. The CDR3 here is CASSEFPHTGTNYGYTF. For the CDR3, the DNA is TGTGCCAGCAGCGAATTTCCCCATACGGGGACTAACTATGGCTACACCTTC.

The V gene is TRBV9, the J gene TRBJ2-3, with a tentative D call TRBD2 (6 bases). This CDR3 has 17 amino acids. Germline-derived CDR1 and CDR2 are SGDLS and YYNGEE. Trimming pared 0 bases from V and 3 bases from J, leaving 17 bases between. The CDR3 loop reads CASSVGVAEGPTDTQYF. The CDR3 region has the DNA TGTGCCAGCAGCGTAGGTGTAGCGGAAGGGCCTACAGATACGCAGTATTTT.

As for this clonotype: Given a much more abundant clone one base away, this may be a read error. The CDR3 end shows no conserved phenylalanine or tryptophan, and so a read error is likely. This chain uses TRBV28 with TRBJ2-1, with TRBD2 matching 8 bases. Germline V lookup: CDR1 MDHEN, CDR2 SYDVKM. This CDR3 region has 13 residues. The trim removed 5 bases at V and 5 bases at J, leaving 2 bases unmatched. CDR3 in DNA: TGTGCCAGCAGTCTTAGCGGGAACAATGAGCAGTTCCTC. It encodes CASSLSGNNEQFL.

Many counts were recorded for this clonotype. This chain links TRBV4-1 with TRBJ2-3, with a tentative D call TRBD1 (6 bases). V was shortened by 0 bases and J by 2 bases, with 15 bases between the two germline ends. Germline V CDR1 and CDR2: MGHRA, YSYEKL. The CDR3 loop spans 17 amino acids. The CDR3, as DNA: TGCGCCAGCAGCCAAGATGAACAGGGATCCTTCACAGATACGCAGTATTTT. Translating gives CASSQDEQGSFTDTQYF.

In regard to this clonotype: With a much larger clone just one base away, this may be a read error. The chain uses TRBV2 and TRBJ1-6; a weak D match, TRBD1 (5 bases). CDR3 length: 17 residues. Trimming took off 8 bases at V and 0 bases at J, with 17 bases between the two ends. Germline V CDR1 and CDR2: SNHLY, FYNNEI. The CDR3 nucleotides are TGTGCCAGCTGGGGGGGAATCATGAGCTCCTATAATTCACCCCTCCACTTT. Translating it yields CASWGGIMSSYNSPLHF.

This clonotype was recorded many times. The chain carries TRBV5-1 and TRBJ2-7; 7 bases agree with TRBD1. This CDR3 has 14 amino acids. J lost 0 bases, V lost 4 bases, and 4 bases had no gene match. The germline CDR1 and CDR2 sequences are SGHRS and YFSETQ. The CDR3 loop reads CASSTGDSSYEQYF. CDR3 nucleotides: TGCGCCAGCAGCACCGGGGACAGCTCCTACGAGCAGTACTTC.